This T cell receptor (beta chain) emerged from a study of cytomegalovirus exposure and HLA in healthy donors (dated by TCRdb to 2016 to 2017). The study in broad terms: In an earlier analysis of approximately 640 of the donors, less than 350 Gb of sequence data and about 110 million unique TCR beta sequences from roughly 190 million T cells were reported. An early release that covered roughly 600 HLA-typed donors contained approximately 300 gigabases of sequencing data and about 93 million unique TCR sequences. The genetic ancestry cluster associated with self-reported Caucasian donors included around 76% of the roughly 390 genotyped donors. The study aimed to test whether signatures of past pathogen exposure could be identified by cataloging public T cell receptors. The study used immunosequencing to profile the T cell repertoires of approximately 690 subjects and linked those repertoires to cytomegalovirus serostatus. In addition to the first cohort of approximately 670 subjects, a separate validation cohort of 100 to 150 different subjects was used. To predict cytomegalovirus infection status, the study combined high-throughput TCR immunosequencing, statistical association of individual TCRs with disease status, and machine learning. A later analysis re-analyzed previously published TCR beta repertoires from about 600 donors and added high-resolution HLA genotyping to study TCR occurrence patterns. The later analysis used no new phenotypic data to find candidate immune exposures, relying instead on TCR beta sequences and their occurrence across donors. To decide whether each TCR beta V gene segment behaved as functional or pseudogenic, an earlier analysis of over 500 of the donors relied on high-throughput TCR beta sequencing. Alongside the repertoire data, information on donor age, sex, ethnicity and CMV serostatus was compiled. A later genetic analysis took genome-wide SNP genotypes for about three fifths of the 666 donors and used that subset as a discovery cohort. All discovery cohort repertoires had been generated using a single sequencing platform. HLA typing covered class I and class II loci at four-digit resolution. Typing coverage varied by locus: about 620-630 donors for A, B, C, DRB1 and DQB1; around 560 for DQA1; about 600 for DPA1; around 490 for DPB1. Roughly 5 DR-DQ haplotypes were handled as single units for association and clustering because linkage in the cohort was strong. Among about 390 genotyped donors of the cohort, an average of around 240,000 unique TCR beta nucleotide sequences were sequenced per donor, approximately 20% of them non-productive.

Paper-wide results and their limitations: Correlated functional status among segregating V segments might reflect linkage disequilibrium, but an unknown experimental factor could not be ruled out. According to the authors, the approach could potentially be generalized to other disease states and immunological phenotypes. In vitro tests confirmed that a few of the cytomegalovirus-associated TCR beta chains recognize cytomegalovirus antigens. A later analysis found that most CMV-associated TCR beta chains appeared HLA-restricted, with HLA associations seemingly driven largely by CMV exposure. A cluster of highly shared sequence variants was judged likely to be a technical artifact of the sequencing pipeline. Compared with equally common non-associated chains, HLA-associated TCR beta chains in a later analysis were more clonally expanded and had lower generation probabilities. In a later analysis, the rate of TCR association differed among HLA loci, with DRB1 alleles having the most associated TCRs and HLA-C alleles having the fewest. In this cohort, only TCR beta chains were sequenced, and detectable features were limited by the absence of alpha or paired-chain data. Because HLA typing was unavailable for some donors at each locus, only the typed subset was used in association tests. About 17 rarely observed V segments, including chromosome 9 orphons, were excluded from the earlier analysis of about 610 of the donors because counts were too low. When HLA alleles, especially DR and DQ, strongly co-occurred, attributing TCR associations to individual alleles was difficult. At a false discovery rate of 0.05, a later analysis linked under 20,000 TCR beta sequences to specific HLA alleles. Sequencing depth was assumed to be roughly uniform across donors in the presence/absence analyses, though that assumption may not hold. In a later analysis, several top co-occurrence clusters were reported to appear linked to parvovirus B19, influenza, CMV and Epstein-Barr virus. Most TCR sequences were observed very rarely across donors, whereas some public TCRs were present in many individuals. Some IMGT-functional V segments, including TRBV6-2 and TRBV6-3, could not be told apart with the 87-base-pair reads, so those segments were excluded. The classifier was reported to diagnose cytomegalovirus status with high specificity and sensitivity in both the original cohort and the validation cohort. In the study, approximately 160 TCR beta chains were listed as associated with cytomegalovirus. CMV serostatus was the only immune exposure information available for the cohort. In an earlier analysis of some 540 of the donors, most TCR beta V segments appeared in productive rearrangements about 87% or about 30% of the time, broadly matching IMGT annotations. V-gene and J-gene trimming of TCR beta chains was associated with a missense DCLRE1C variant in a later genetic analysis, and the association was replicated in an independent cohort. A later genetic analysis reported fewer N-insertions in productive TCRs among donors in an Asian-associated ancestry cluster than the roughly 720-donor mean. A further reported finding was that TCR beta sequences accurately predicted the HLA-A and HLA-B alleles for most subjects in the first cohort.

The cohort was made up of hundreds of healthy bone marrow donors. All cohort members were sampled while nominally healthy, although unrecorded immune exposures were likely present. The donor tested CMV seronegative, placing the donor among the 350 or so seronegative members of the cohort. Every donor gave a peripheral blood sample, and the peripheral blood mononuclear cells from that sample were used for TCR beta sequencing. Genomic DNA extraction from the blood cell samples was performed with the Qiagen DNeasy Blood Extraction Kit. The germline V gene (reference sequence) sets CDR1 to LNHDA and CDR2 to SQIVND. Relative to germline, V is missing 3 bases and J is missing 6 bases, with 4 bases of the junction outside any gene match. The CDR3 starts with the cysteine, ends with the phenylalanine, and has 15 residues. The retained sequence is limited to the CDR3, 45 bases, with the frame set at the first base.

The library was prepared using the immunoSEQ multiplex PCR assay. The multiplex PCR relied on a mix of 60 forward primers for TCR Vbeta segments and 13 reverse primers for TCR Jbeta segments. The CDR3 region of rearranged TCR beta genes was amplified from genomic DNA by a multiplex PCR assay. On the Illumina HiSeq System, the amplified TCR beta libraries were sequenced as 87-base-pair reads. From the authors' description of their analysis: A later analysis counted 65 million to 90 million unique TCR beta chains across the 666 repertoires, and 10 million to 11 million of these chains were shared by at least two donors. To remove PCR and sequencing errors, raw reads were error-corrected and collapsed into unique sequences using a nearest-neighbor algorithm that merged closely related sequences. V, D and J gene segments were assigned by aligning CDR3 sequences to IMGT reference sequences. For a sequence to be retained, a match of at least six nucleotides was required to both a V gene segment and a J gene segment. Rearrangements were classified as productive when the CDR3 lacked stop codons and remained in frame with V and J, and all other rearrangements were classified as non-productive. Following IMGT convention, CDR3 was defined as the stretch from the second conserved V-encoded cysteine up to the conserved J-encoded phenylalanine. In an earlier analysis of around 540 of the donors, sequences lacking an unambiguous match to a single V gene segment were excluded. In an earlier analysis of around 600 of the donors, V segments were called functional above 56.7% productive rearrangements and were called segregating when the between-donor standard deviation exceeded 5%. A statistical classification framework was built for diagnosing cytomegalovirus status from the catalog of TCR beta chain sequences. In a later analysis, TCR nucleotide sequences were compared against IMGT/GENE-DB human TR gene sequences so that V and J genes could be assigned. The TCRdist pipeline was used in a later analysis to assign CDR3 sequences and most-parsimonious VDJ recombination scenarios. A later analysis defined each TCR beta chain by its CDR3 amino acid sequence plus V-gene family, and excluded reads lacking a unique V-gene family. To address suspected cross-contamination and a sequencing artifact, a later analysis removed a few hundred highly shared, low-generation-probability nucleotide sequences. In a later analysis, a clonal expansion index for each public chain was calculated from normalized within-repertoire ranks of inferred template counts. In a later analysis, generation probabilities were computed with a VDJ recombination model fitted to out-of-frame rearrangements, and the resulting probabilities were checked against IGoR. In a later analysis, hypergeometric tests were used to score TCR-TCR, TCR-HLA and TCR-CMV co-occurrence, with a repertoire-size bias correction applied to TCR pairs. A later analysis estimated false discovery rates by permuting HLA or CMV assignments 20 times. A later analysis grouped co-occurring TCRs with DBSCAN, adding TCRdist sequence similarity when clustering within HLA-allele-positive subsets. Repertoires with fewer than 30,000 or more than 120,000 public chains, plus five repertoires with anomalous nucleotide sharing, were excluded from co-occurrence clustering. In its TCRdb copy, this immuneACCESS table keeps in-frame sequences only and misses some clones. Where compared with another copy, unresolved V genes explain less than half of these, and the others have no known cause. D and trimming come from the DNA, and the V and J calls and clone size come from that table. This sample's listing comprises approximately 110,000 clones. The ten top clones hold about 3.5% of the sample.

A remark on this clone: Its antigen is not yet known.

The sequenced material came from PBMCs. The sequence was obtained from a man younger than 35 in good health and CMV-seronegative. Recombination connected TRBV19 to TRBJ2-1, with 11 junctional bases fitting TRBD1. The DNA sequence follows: TGTGCCAGTAGTATGGACAGGGGGCAAGGCAATGAGCAGTTCTTC. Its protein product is CASSMDRGQGNEQFF.